What follows are 26 T cell receptor beta chains derived from one specimen sequenced in a study of identical twins. TCRdb ran MiXCR on the 5' RACE reads and lists one entry per CDR3 protein. The table lists 640,000 or so distinct CDR3 sequences, over 5% of them singletons. Specimen: naive T cells sorted from blood. The receptors stem from a man aged 18 to 29 in good health.

V gene TRBV11-2 combines with J gene TRBJ2-7; perhaps TRBD2 as D (6 bases). Looked up from germline, CDR1 is SGHAT and CDR2 is FQNNGV. This CDR3 comprises 16 residues. The CDR3 spells CASNLALIGSQNEQYV. CDR3 DNA: TGTGCCAGCAACTTAGCCCTAATCGGGAGTCAGAACGAGCAGTACGTC.

The table lists this clonotype with many counts. V gene TRBV20-1 combines with J gene TRBJ2-7; D is ambiguous. The CDR3 covers 12 residues. Trimming pared 5 bases from V and 3 bases from J, leaving 11 bases between. Germline loops: CDR1 DFQATT, CDR2 SNEGSKA (reference sequence). The CDR3 DNA is TGCAGTGCTCGGAAAGGATACTACGAGCAGTACTTC. Translated: CSARKGYYEQYF.

The V and J genes are TRBV18 and TRBJ2-2, with unresolved D. The germline V gene has CDR1 KGHSH and CDR2 LQKENI. With 0 bases removed from V and 7 bases from J, the gap between germline ends came to 3 bases. There are 12 residues in the CDR3. CDR3 sequence (DNA): TGTGCCAGCTCACCACCGATCGGGGAGCTGTTTTTT. Translating gives CASSPPIGELFF. Complete variable domain (other parts from reference TRBV18 and TRBJ2-2): NAGVMQNPRHLVRRRGQEARLRCSPMKGHSHVYWYRQLPEEGLKFMVYLQKENIIDESGMPKERFSAEFPKEGPSILRIQQVVRGDSAAYFCASSPPIGELFFGEGSRLTVL.

This clonotype was detected ten times or more. The chain recombines TRBV5-6 with TRBJ2-1; D is ambiguous. The CDR3 is 12 amino acids. Germline CDR1 reads SGHDT; CDR2 reads YYEEEE. V gave up 1 base and J gave up 7 bases, with 6 bases separating them. As DNA, the CDR3 is TGTGCCAGCAGCTTGAACGTGAATGAGCAGTTCTTC. Amino acids: CASSLNVNEQFF.

This clonotype was observed a handful of times. The rearrangement links TRBV5-1 to TRBJ1-6; 8 bases are a match to TRBD1. Germline trimming cut 3 bases from V and 10 bases from J; bases unmatched to any gene: 9. Germline lookup yields CDR1 SGHRS and CDR2 YFSETQ. This CDR3 spans 15 amino acids. The CDR3 sequence: CASSSITGGRSPLHF. CDR3 sequence (DNA): TGCGCCAGCAGCTCGATTACAGGGGGAAGATCACCCCTCCACTTT.

This rearrangement joins TRBV7-2 to TRBJ1-6; D possibly corresponds to TRBD1 (6 bases). CDR1 is SGHTA and CDR2 is FQGNSA in the germline V gene. The CDR3 is made up of 15 amino acids. The V gene lost 4 bases and the J gene lost 9 bases, with 16 bases spanning the gap. The CDR3 is CASSSRGHGGSPLHF. For the CDR3, the DNA is TGTGCCAGCAGCTCTCGGGGACATGGGGGTTCACCCCTCCACTTT.

This clonotype was detected many times. CDR3 coding DNA: TGTGCCAGCAGTCTAGCGGGAGTCCCCTACAATGAGCAGTTCTTC. Its translation: CASSLAGVPYNEQFF. The rearrangement links TRBV27 to TRBJ2-1; 10 bases map to TRBD2. The CDR3 contains 15 residues. J gave up 2 bases and V 5 bases, and 3 bases lay outside the gene matches. The germline gives CDR1 MNHEY, CDR2 SMNVEV (reference sequence).

This clonotype has a count of ten or more. The chain combines TRBV29-1 with TRBJ2-7; 7 nucleotides line up with TRBD2. Trimming at V came to 6 bases and at J to 7 bases, leaving 12 bases not matched to a gene. From germline, CDR1 is SQVTM and CDR2 ANQGSEA. The CDR3 loop spans 13 amino acids. The DNA for the CDR3 is TGCAGCGTAGGGACCGGGGGGTACGGGGAGCAGTACTTC. It yields the protein CSVGTGGYGEQYF.

This clonotype was picked up a small number of times. The rearrangement links TRBV15 to TRBJ2-1; D is unclear. V lost 0 bases, J lost 5 bases, and 8 bases lay in between. The CDR3 spans 14 residues. Germline V CDR1 and CDR2: LNHNV, YYDKDF (reference sequence). CDR3 nucleotide sequence: TGTGCCACCAGCAGAGAGGGCCGGGACAATGAGCAGTTCTTC. It specifies CATSREGRDNEQFF.

At least ten counts were recorded for this clonotype. V and J are TRBV20-1 and TRBJ2-5, with a weak D call TRBD1 (5 bases). V was cut by 7 bases and J by 3 bases, with 12 bases left in between. This CDR3 spans 12 amino acids. The V gene's germline CDR1 is DFQATT and CDR2 SNEGSKA (reference sequence). In DNA, the CDR3 is TGCAGTGGTAGTGACAGCAAAGAGACCCAGTACTTC. Amino acid sequence: CSGSDSKETQYF.

This clonotype was observed a handful of times. V is TRBV14 and J is TRBJ2-5, with 12 bases lining up with TRBD2. Germline assignment: CDR1 SGHDN and CDR2 FVKESK. The CDR3 covers 16 residues. V dropped 1 base and J dropped 4; count of bases not matched to a gene: 4. CDR3 amino acids: CASSQGLLAGGETQYF. The CDR3 DNA follows: TGTGCCAGCAGCCAAGGTCTACTAGCGGGAGGAGAGACCCAGTACTTC.

The table lists this clonotype with a few counts. The V gene is TRBV28, the J gene TRBJ2-3; 11 bases align to TRBD2. The trim removed 5 bases at V and 2 bases at J, leaving 9 bases unmatched. CDR1 and CDR2 from the germline V gene are MDHEN and SYDVKM. The CDR3 sequence is 17 residues long. The CDR3: CASSPSASGRTTDTQYF. The CDR3 nucleotides read TGTGCCAGCAGTCCCTCTGCTAGCGGGAGGACCACAGATACGCAGTATTTT. Full variable domain (remainder filled in from reference TRBV28 and TRBJ2-3): DVKVTQSSRYLVKRTGEKVFLECVQDMDHENMFWYRQDPGLGLRLIYFSYDVKMKEKGDIPEGYSVSREKKERFSLILESASTNQTSMYLCASSPSASGRTTDTQYFGPGTRLTVL.

The DNA of the CDR3 is TGTGCCAGCAGCCAAGACCCCACCACAGATACGCAGTATTTT. Translated: CASSQDPTTDTQYF. The V gene is TRBV4-2, the J gene TRBJ2-3; D not resolved. The germline CDR1 and CDR2 sequences are LGHNA and YNFKEQ. The CDR3 loop spans 14 amino acids. V lost 0 bases and J lost 2, with 6 bases in between.

This rearrangement joins TRBV28 to TRBJ1-3, with D perhaps matching TRBD1 (5 bases). This CDR3 has 15 amino acids. Germline V gene sequence: CDR1 MDHEN, CDR2 SYDVKM. V lost 5 bases, J lost 2 bases, and 13 bases lay in between. CDR3 region: CASSPGGPTGNTIYF. Here the CDR3 DNA reads TGTGCCAGCAGTCCTGGGGGACCAACTGGAAACACCATATATTTT.

This clonotype was seen ten or more times. The rearrangement links TRBV9 to TRBJ2-5; D not resolved. CDR1 is SGDLS, CDR2 YYNGEE, per germline. This CDR3 spans 16 amino acids. Between the trimmed V and J ends, which lost 3 bases and 0 bases, there was a span of 15 bases. CDR3 DNA sequence: TGTGCCAGCAGCGGTAGTAGGAAAGAGTACCAAGAGACCCAGTACTTC. Amino acid sequence: CASSGSRKEYQETQYF.

A word on this clonotype: This may stem from a read error, because a much larger clone lies one nucleotide away. V gene TRBV29-1 combines with J gene TRBJ2-1; TRBD1 matches 9 bases. CDR1 and CDR2 (germline): SQVTM, ANQGSEA. The CDR3 contains 13 residues. Here the CDR3 DNA reads TGCAGCGCAAGGACAGGGGTACACAATGGGCAGTTCTTC. This translates into CSARTGVHNGQFF.

This clonotype was seen repeatedly, ten times or more. This sequence joins TRBV5-1 and TRBJ2-7; no firm D call. CDR3 length equals 16 residues. Per the germline V gene, CDR1 is SGHRS and CDR2 is YFSETQ. V gave up 4 bases and J gave up 2 bases, with 19 bases separating them. CDR3 region: CASSPGGWATPYEQYV. CDR3 in DNA: TGCGCCAGCAGCCCTGGTGGGTGGGCCACCCCCTACGAGCAGTACGTC.

CDR3 residues: CSVGSVGEQYF. CDR3 in DNA: TGCAGTGTCGGGTCGGTCGGAGAGCAGTACTTC. The J gene is TRBJ2-7, the V gene TRBV20-1; D unclear. V gave up 7 bases and J gave up 7 bases, with 14 bases separating them. There are 11 residues in the CDR3. Germline CDR1 DFQATT, CDR2 SNEGSKA (reference sequence).

The chain uses TRBV30 and TRBJ2-7; 8 positions match TRBD1. The CDR3 has 12 residues. Germline values: CDR1 GTSNPN, CDR2 SVGIG (reference sequence). Trimming at V came to 1 base and at J to 7 bases, leaving 3 bases not matched to a gene. CDR3 DNA sequence: TGTGCCTGGAGTGGGACAGGGCAAGAGCAGTACTTC. Translation gives CAWSGTGQEQYF.

The chain has TRBV7-9 and TRBJ2-7, with TRBD1 identical over 7 bases. Germline values: CDR1 SEHNR, CDR2 FQNEAQ (reference sequence). The length of the CDR3 is 14 residues. The V gene end was trimmed by 1 base and the J gene end by 3 bases; junction bases not matched to a gene: 3. The CDR3 coding sequence is TGTGCCAGCAGCTTAGGCTGGACAGGCTACGAGCAGTACTTC. Translated: CASSLGWTGYEQYF.

This clonotype was observed a handful of times. V usage is TRBV7-9 and J usage is TRBJ2-5; no reliable D call. The germline V and J ends were trimmed by 4 bases and 0 bases, with 9 bases remaining between them. CDR3 length: 14 residues. Looked up from germline, CDR1 is SEHNR and CDR2 is FQNEAQ (reference sequence). In nucleotides, the CDR3 is TGTGCCAGCAGCTCATCAGTCTACCAAGAGACCCAGTACTTC. As protein: CASSSSVYQETQYF.

In this sample, this clonotype turned up a few times. This chain links TRBV5-1 with TRBJ1-4; no firm D call. Per the germline V gene, CDR1 is SGHRS and CDR2 is YFSETQ. The CDR3 sequence is 14 residues long. The V end was cut by 0 bases, the J end by 7 bases, with 10 bases between. The CDR3 region has the DNA TGCGCCAGCAGCTTGGAGAGGCAGAGTGAAAAACTGTTTTTT. Its translation is CASSLERQSEKLFF.

This clonotype was recorded a few times. This sequence joins TRBV3-1 and TRBJ2-2; weak D call: TRBD2 (6 bases). Trimming pared 6 bases from V and 6 bases from J, leaving 14 bases between. Germline CDR1 reads LGHDT; CDR2 reads YNNKEL (reference sequence). This CDR3 contains 14 residues. This CDR3 is CASSRMPGAGELFF. CDR3 nucleotides: TGTGCCAGCAGTCGAATGCCGGGGGCCGGGGAGCTGTTTTTT.

V and J are TRBV25-1 and TRBJ1-5; D is perhaps TRBD1 (6 bases). V was trimmed by 2 bases and J by 6 bases, leaving 17 bases between them. Germline V gives CDR1 MGHDK, CDR2 SYGVNS. The CDR3 contains 16 residues. The CDR3 spells CASSETGRGYPQPQHF. In DNA, the CDR3 is TGTGCCAGCAGTGAAACAGGGCGTGGGTATCCTCAGCCCCAGCATTTT.

This clonotype showed up just a few times. This rearrangement joins TRBV20-1 to TRBJ2-1; TRBD2 aligns across 11 bases. Per the germline V gene, CDR1 is DFQATT and CDR2 is SNEGSKA (reference sequence). The V segment lost 1 base and the J segment 7 bases; nucleotides outside the gene matches: 9. This CDR3 region has 16 residues. CDR3 sequence: CSARVRTSGRFNEQFF. The CDR3 DNA reads TGCAGTGCTAGAGTTCGGACTAGCGGGCGTTTTAATGAGCAGTTCTTC.

V gene TRBV3-1 combines with J gene TRBJ2-1; 7 positions match TRBD2. With 2 bases clipped from V and 5 bases from J, the junction kept 12 bases outside the gene matches. The CDR3 covers 17 residues. CDR1 and CDR2 (germline): LGHDT, YNNKEL (reference sequence). The DNA of the CDR3 is TGTGCCAGCAGCCAACCGAATCGGACTAGAATCAACAATGAGCAGTTCTTC. It encodes CASSQPNRTRINNEQFF.